The 12 T cell receptor beta chains in this list originate from one sample, sequenced in a study of cytomegalovirus exposure and HLA in healthy donors. Primers included in the PCR were 60 Vbeta and 13 Jbeta primers. Sequencing was performed with immunoSEQ multiplex PCR; in TCRdb, only in-frame clones are kept and a portion is missing. Here the sample spans 55,000 to 85,000 clones, 75% to 90% being singletons. Input material: PBMCs. These receptors all come from a woman younger than 45 in good health and CMV-seronegative.

V gene TRBV5-5 combines with J gene TRBJ2-3; weak D call: TRBD1 (6 bases). CDR3 length equals 16 residues. CDR1 and CDR2 (germline): SGHKS, YYEKEE (reference sequence). Trimming stripped 0 bases from V and 4 bases from J, with 15 bases between. The DNA for the CDR3 is TGTGCCAGCAGCTTGGCCTACAGGGAGTTGGCAGATACGCAGTATTTT. Translation: CASSLAYRELADTQYF. The whole variable domain, filled in from reference TRBV5-5 and TRBJ2-3, reads DAGVTQSPTHLIKTRGQQVTLRCSPISGHKSVSWYQQVLGQGPQFIFQYYEKEERGRGNFPDRFSARQFPNYSSELNVNALLLGDSALYLCASSLAYRELADTQYFGPGTRLTVL.

This sequence joins TRBV5-4 and TRBJ2-1, with 11 bases that match TRBD2. V trimming: 3 bases; J trimming: 6 bases; junction bases outside the gene matches: 5. Germline values: CDR1 SGHNT, CDR2 YYREEE (reference sequence). This CDR3 has 15 residues. CDR3 in DNA: TGTGCCAGCAGCTCAGCCGGGACTAGCGGCAATGAGCAGTTCTTC. Its translation is CASSSAGTSGNEQFF. Supplemented by reference TRBV5-4 and TRBJ2-1, the full variable domain reads ETGVTQSPTHLIKTRGQQVTLRCSSQSGHNTVSWYQQALGQGPQFIFQYYREEENGRGNFPPRFSGLQFPNYSSELNVNALELDDSALYLCASSSAGTSGNEQFFGPGTRLTVL.

The chain couples TRBV13 to TRBJ2-7; maybe TRBD2 (5 bases). Trimming shortened V by 2 bases and J by 5 bases, and 13 bases separated the two germline ends. CDR3 length equals 14 residues. The germline CDR1 and CDR2 sequences are PRHDT and FYEKMQ (reference sequence). In DNA, the CDR3 is TGTGCCAGCAGCTTACTAGCATCAATAGACGAGCAGTACTTC. This encodes CASSLLASIDEQYF.

V and J are TRBV11-3 and TRBJ2-5; TRBD2 matches 7 bases. The CDR3 is 14 residues long. Germline loops: CDR1 SGHNT, CDR2 YENEEA. Germline trimming cut 1 base from V and 11 bases from J; bases unmatched to any gene: 10. The CDR3 reads CASSLVGLEIEQYF. The CDR3 DNA follows: TGTGCCAGCAGCTTAGTAGGACTAGAGATAGAGCAGTACTTC. The full variable domain, in which reference TRBV11-3 and TRBJ2-5 provide the parts outside the CDR3, is EAGVVQSPRYKIIEKKQPVAFWCNPISGHNTLYWYLQNLGQGPELLIRYENEEAVDDSQLPKDRFSAERLKGVDSTLKIQPAELGDSAVYLCASSLVGLEIEQYFGPGTRLLVL.

This clone is a singleton in its sample. This chain uses TRBV2 with TRBJ2-7; TRBD2 matches at 12 bases. The germline V gene has CDR1 SNHLY and CDR2 FYNNEI. Germline trimming cut 3 bases from V and 3 bases from J; bases unmatched to any gene: 3. The CDR3 runs to 15 residues. The CDR3 protein is CASSDGLAGYYEQYF. The CDR3 nucleotides read TGTGCCAGCAGTGACGGACTAGCGGGGTACTACGAGCAGTACTTC.

V usage is TRBV19 and J usage is TRBJ1-1; D unclear. The germline V and J ends were trimmed by 7 bases and 0 bases, with 9 bases remaining between them. Germline-derived CDR1 and CDR2 are LNHDA and SQIVND (reference sequence). The CDR3 extends over 13 amino acids. CDR3 DNA sequence: TGTGCCAGTACCAGCGGCGTGAACACTGAAGCTTTCTTT. Its protein product is CASTSGVNTEAFF.

The chain is built from TRBV29-1 and TRBJ2-4, with 7 bases lining up with TRBD2. The germline V gene encodes CDR1 SQVTM and CDR2 ANQGSEA. The trim removed 2 bases at V and 11 bases at J, leaving 9 bases unmatched. The length of the CDR3 is 13 residues. Written as DNA, the CDR3 is TGCAGCGTTGAAAGGGAGGGGTTGGGCGTTCAGTACTTC. This encodes CSVEREGLGVQYF.

J is TRBJ2-4 and V is TRBV6-5, with D possibly matching TRBD1 (6 bases). V was pared by 5 bases and J by 1 base, with 6 bases between. The CDR3 spans 13 residues. Germline values: CDR1 MNHEY, CDR2 SVGAGI. CDR3 sequence (DNA): TGTGCCAGCAGTGACAGGGCCAAAAACATTCAGTACTTC. This gives the protein CASSDRAKNIQYF.

The V gene is TRBV11-3, the J gene TRBJ2-1, with 12 bases lining up with TRBD2. Germline trimming cut 1 base from V and 5 bases from J; bases unmatched to any gene: 6. The CDR3 is 17 residues long. Germline values: CDR1 SGHNT, CDR2 YENEEA. CDR3 protein: CASSLGGPSGRDNEQFF. CDR3 in DNA: TGTGCCAGCAGCTTAGGAGGGCCTAGCGGGAGGGACAATGAGCAGTTCTTC.

As regards this clone: This CDR3 is also generated by other DNA sequences in the sample. V is TRBV19 and J is TRBJ2-7; 13 bases fit TRBD2. The CDR3 is 15 residues long. Germline CDR1 and CDR2: LNHDA and SQIVND (reference sequence). With 3 bases clipped from V and 2 bases from J, the junction kept 1 base outside the gene matches. The CDR3 nucleotides are TGTGCCAGTAGTATCGGGACTAGCGGGACCTACGAGCAGTACTTC. This encodes CASSIGTSGTYEQYF.

This clone has a single count. The chain's CDR3 is CASSEFSTDTQYF. CDR3 nucleotides: TGTGCCAGCAGTGAGTTTAGCACAGATACGCAGTATTTT. The V call is TRBV9, the J call TRBJ2-3; no firm D call. V was trimmed by 5 bases and J by 0 bases, leaving 7 bases between them. CDR3 length: 13 residues. CDR1 and CDR2 from the germline V gene are SGDLS and YYNGEE.

On this clone itself: One end of the junction fails to match germline, which may point to a read error. V usage is TRBV28 and J usage is TRBJ2-7, with 10 bases lining up with TRBD1. Per germline, CDR1 MDHEN and CDR2 SYDVKM. The CDR3 has 15 residues. The CDR3 region has the DNA TGTGTCAGCATCCCGGGACAGGGGTTTACCTACGGGCAGTACTTC. Translated: CVSIPGQGFTYGQYF.